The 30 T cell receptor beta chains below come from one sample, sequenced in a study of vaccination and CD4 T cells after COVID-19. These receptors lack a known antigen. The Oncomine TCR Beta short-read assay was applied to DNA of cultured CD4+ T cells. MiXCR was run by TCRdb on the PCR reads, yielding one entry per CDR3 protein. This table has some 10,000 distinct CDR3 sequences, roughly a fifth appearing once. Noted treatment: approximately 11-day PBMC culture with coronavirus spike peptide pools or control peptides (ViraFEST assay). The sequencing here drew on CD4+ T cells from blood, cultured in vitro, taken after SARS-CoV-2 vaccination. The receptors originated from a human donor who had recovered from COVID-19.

Written as DNA, the CDR3 is TGCAGTGCTAAACTAGCGGGAGCTGCCGAGCAGTACTTC. Amino acid sequence: CSAKLAGAAEQYF. V and J are TRBV20-1 and TRBJ2-7; 11 positions agree with TRBD2. CDR1 is DFQATT, CDR2 SNEGSKA, per germline (reference sequence). Unmatched junction bases numbered 5, after V lost 4 bases and J lost 6 bases. The CDR3 extends over 13 amino acids.

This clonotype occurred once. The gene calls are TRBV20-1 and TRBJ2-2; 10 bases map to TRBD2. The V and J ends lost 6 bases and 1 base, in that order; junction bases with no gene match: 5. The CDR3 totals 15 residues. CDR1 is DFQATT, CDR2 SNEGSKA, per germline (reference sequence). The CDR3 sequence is CSATGLAVNTGELFF. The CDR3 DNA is TGCAGTGCGACTGGACTAGCGGTGAACACCGGGGAGCTGTTTTTT.

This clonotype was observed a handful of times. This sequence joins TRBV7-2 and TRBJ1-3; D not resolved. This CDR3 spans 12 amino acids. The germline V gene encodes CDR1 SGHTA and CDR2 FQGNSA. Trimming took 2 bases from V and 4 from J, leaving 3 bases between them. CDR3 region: CASSLNGNTIYF. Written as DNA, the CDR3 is TGTGCCAGCAGCTTAAACGGAAACACCATATATTTT.

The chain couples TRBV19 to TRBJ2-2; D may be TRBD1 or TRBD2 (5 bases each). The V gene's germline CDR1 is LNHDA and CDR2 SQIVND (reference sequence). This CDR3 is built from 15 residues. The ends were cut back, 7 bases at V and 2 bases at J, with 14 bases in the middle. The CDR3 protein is CASKVQRGNTGELFF. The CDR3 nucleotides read TGTGCCAGTAAAGTACAGAGGGGAAACACCGGGGAGCTGTTTTTT.

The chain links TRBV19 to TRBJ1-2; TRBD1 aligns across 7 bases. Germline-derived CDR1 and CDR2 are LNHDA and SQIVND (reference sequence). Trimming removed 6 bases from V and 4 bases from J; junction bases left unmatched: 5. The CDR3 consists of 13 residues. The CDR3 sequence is CASRAGTAYGYTF. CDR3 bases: TGTGCCAGTAGGGCCGGGACAGCCTATGGCTACACCTTC.

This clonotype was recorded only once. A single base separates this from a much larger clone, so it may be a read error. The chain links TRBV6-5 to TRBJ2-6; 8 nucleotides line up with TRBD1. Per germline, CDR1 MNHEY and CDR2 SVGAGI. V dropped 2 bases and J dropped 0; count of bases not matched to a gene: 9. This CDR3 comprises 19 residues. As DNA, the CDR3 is TGTGCCAGCAGTTACCGGACAGGGTATACGAGCTCTGGGGCCAACGTCCTGACTTTC. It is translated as CASSYRTGYTSSGANVLTF.

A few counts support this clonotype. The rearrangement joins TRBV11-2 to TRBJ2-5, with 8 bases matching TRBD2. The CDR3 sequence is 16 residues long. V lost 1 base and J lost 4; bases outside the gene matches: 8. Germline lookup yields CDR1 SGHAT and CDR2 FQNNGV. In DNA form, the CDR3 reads TGTGCCAGCAGCTTAGGTATACGGGAGGGCCGAGAGACCCAGTACTTC. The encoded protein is CASSLGIREGRETQYF.

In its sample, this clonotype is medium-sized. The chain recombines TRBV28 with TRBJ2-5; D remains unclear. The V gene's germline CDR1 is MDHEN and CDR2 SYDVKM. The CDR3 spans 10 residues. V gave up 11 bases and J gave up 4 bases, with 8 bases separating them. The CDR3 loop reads CAAGLETQYF. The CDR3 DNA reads TGTGCCGCCGGGCTAGAGACCCAGTACTTC.

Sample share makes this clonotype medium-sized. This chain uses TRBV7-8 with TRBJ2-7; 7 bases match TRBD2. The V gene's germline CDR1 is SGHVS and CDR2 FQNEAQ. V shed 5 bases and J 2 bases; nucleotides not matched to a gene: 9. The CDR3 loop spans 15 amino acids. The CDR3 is CASSPRPRETYEQYF. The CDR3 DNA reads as TGTGCCAGCAGCCCACGGCCGCGGGAGACCTACGAGCAGTACTTC.

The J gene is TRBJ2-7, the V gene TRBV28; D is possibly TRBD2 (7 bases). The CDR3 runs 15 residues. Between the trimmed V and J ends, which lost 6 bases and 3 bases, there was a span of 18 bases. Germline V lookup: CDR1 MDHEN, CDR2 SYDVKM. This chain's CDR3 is CASRSQGGGDYEQYF. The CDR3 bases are TGTGCCAGCAGGTCACAGGGTGGGGGGGACTACGAGCAGTACTTC.

The CDR3, as DNA: TGTGCCAGCAGCTTACAGAGGACGAAACACAATGAGCAGTTCTTC. It encodes CASSLQRTKHNEQFF. The chain joins TRBV7-9 to TRBJ2-1, with D hard to call. The CDR3 spans 15 residues. The V gene lost 2 bases and the J gene lost 5 bases, with 13 bases spanning the gap. Germline V gives CDR1 SEHNR, CDR2 FQNEAQ (reference sequence).

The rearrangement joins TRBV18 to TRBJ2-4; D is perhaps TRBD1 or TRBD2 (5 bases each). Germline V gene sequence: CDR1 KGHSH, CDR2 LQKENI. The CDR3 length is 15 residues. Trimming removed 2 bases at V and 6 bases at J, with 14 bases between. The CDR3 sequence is CASSPAGTARNIQYF. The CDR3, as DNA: TGTGCCAGCTCACCAGCCGGGACGGCGAGAAACATTCAGTACTTC. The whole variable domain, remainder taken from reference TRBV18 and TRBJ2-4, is NAGVMQNPRHLVRRRGQEARLRCSPMKGHSHVYWYRQLPEEGLKFMVYLQKENIIDESGMPKERFSAEFPKEGPSILRIQQVVRGDSAAYFCASSPAGTARNIQYFGAGTRLSVL.

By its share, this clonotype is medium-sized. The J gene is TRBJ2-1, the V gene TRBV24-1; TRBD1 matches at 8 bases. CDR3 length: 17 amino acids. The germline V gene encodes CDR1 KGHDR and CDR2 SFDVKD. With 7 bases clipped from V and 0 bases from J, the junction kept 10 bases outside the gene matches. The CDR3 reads CATSRQGPPSSYNEQFF. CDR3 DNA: TGTGCCACCAGCCGACAGGGGCCACCAAGCTCCTACAATGAGCAGTTCTTC.

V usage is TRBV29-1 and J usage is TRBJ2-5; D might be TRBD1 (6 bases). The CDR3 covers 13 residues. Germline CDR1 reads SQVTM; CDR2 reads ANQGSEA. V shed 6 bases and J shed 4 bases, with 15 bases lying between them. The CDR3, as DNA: TGCAGCGTGGCGGACAGCAAGATAGAGACCCAGTACTTC. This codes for CSVADSKIETQYF.

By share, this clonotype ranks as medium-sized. The CDR3 here is CASSPQEAGELFF. In DNA, the CDR3 is TGTGCCAGCAGTCCCCAGGAAGCCGGGGAGCTGTTTTTT. The V and J genes are TRBV12-3 or TRBV12-4 and TRBJ2-2; D is unclear. V lost 5 bases to trimming and J lost 6 bases, with 10 bases between them. The CDR3 totals 13 residues.

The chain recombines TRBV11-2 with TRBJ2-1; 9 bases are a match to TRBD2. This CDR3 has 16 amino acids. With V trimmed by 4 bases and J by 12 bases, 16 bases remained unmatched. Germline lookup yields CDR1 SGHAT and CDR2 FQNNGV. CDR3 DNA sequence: TGTGCCAGCAGCTGGGGTGTGACTAGCGGTACCGGGGTGCAGTTCTTC. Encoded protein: CASSWGVTSGTGVQFF.

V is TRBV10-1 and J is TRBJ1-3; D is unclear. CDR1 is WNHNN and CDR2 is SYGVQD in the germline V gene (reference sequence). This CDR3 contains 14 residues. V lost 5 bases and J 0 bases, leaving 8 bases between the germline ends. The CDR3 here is CASSSGSSGNTIYF. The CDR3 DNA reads TGCGCCAGCAGTAGTGGAAGCTCTGGAAACACCATATATTTT.

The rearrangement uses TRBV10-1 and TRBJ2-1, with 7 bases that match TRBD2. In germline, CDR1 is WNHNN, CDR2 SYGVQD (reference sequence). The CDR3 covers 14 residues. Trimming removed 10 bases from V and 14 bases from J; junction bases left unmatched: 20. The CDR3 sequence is CATHTGAGFKGKFF. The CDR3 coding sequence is TGCGCCACCCACACAGGAGCGGGGTTCAAGGGAAAGTTCTTC.

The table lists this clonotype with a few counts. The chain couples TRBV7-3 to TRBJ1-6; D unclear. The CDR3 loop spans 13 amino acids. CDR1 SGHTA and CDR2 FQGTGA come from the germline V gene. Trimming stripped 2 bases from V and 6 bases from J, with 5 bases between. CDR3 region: CASSLVGNSPLHF. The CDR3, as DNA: TGTGCCAGCAGCTTAGTGGGTAATTCACCCCTCCACTTT.

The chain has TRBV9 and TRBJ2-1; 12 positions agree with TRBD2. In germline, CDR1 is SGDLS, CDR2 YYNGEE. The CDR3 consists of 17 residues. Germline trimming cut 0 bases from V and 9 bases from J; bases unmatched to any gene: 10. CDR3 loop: CASSVGLAGGSISEQFF. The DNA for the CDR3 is TGTGCCAGCAGCGTAGGGCTAGCGGGAGGGTCAATAAGTGAGCAGTTCTTC.

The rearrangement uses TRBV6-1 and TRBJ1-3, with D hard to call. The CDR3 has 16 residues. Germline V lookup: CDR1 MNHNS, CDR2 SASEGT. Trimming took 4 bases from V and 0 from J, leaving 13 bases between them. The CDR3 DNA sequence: TGTGCCAGCAGTGTCTCCAGCCAGCACTCTGGAAACACCATATATTTT. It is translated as CASSVSSQHSGNTIYF.

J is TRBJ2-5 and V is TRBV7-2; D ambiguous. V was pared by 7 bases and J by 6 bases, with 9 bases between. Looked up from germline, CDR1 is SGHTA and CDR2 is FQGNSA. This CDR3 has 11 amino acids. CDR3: CASTPDQTQYF. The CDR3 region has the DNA TGTGCCAGCACCCCCGACCAGACCCAGTACTTC.

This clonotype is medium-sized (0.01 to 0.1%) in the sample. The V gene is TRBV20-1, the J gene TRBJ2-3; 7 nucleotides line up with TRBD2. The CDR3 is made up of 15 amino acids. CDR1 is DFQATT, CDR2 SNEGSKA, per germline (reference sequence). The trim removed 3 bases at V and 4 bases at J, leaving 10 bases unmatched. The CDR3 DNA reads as TGCAGTGCTAGCTTGCGGGAAGGGAGGGCAGATACGCAGTATTTT. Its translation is CSASLREGRADTQYF.

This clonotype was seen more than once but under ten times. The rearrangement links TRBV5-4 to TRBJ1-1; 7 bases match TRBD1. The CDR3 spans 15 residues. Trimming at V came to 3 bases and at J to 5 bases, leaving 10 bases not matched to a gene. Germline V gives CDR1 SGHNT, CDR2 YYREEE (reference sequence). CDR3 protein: CASSSVDRAGTEAFF. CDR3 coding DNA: TGTGCCAGCAGCTCCGTCGACAGGGCGGGGACTGAAGCTTTCTTT.

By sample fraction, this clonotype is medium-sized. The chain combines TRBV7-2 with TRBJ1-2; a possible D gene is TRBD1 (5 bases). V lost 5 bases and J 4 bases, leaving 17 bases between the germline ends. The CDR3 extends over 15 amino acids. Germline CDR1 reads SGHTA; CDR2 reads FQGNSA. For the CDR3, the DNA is TGTGCCAGCAGCCCTTCCAAGGGGAGGAGCTATGGCTACACCTTC. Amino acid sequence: CASSPSKGRSYGYTF.

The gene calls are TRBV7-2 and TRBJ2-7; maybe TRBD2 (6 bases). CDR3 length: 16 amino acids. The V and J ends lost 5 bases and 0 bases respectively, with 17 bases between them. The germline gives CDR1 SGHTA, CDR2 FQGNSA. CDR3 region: CASSLFSGLASYEQYF. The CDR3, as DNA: TGTGCCAGCAGCCTATTTAGCGGCCTTGCCTCCTACGAGCAGTACTTC.

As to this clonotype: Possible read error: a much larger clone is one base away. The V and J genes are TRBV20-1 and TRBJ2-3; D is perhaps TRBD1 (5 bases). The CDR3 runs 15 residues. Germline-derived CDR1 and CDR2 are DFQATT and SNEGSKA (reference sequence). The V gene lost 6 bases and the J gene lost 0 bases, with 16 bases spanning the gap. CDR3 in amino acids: CSAVDRQRSTDTQYF. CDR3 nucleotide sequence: TGCAGTGCGGTAGACCGACAGAGGAGCACAGATACGCAGTATTTT.

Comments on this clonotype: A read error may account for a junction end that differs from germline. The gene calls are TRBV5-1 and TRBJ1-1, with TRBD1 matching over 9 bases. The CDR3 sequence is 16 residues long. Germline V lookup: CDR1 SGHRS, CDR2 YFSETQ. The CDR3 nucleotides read TGCGCCAGCAGCTTGAGACAGGGGGGTTCGGACACTGAAGTTTTCTTT. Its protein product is CASSLRQGGSDTEVFF.

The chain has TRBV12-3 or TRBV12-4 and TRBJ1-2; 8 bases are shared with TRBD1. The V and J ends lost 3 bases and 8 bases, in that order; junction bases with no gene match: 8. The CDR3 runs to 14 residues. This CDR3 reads CASSFSGQGFGYTF. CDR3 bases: TGTGCCAGCAGTTTCTCCGGACAGGGATTCGGCTACACCTTC.

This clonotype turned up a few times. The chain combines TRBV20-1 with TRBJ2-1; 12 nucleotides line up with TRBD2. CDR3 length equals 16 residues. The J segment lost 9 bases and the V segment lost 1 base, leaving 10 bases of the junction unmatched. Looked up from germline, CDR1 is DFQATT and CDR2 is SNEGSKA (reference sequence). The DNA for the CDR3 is TGCAGTGCTAGAGTTGGGCTAGCGGGAGGGTTCGGTGAGCAGTTCTTC. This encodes CSARVGLAGGFGEQFF.